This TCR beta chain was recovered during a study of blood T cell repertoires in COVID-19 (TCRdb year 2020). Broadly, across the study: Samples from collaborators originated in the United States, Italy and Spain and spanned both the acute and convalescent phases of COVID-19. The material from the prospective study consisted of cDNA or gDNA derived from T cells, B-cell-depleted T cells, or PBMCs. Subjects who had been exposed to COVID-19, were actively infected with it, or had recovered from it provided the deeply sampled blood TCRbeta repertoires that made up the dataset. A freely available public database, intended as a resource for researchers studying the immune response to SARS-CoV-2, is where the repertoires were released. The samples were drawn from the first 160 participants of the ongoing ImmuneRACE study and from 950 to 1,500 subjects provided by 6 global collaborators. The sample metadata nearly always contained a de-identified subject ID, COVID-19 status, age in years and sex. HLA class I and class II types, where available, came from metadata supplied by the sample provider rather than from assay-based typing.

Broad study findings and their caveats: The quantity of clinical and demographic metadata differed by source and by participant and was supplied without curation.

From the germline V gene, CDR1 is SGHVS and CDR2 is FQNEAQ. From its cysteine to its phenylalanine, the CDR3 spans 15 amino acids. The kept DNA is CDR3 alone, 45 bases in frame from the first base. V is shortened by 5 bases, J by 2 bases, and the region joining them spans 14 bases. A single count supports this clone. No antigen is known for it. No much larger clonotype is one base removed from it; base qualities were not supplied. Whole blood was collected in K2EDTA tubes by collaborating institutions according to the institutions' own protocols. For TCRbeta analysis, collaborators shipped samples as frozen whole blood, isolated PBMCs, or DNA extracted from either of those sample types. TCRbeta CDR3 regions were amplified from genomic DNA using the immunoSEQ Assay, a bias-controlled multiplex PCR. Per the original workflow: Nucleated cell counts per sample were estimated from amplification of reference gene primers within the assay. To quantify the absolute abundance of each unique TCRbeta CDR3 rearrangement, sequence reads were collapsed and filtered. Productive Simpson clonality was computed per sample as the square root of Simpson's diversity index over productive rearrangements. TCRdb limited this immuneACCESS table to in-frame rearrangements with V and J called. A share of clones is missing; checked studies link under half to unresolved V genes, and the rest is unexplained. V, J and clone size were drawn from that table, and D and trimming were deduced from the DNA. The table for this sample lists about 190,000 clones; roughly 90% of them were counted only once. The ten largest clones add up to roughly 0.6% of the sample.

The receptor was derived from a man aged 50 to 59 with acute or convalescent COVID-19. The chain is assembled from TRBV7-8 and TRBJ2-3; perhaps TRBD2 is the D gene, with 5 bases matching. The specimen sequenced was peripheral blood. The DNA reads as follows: TGTGCCAGCAGCACTAGGGCGGGCCTCACAGATACGCAGTATTTT. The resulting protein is CASSTRAGLTDTQYF.